A single sample gave rise to the 13 T cell receptor beta chains below, sequenced in a study of cytomegalovirus exposure and HLA in healthy donors. PCR was performed using 60 Vbeta and 13 Jbeta primers. Clones were read by immunoSEQ multiplex PCR, and TCRdb kept only the in-frame ones, dropping some. The top ten clones hold approximately 0.66% of a sample with more than 140,000 clones, over 75% of them seen once. Sample: PBMCs. Receptors originate from a male donor in good health and CMV-seronegative.

The chain has TRBV5-4 and TRBJ2-7; TRBD1 agrees at 7 bases. Germline lookup yields CDR1 SGHNT and CDR2 YYREEE (reference sequence). The CDR3 spans 14 residues. J lost 4 bases, V lost 2 bases, and 6 bases had no gene match. The CDR3 DNA follows: TGTGCCAGCAGCTTCGACAGGGCTTCTTACGAGCAGTACTTC. It yields the protein CASSFDRASYEQYF.

This CDR3 reads CASSSDRGRGDTEAFF. The CDR3 DNA reads as TGTGCCAGCAGCTCGGACAGGGGGCGAGGGGACACTGAAGCTTTCTTT. The chain employs TRBV7-4 and TRBJ1-1, with 11 bases that match TRBD1. J gave up 3 bases and V 4 bases, and 7 bases lay outside the gene matches. The CDR3 runs to 16 residues. Germline lookup yields CDR1 SGHVT and CDR2 SQSDAQ.

The chain joins TRBV6-6 to TRBJ1-2, with D possibly being TRBD1 (5 bases). CDR3 length equals 15 residues. Looked up from germline, CDR1 is MNHNY and CDR2 is SVGAGI (reference sequence). Deletions cut 3 bases from V and 4 bases from J, with 15 bases between. CDR3 coding DNA: TGTGCCAGCAGTTATTCCCAATGGGGCGGCTATGGCTACACCTTC. Translated: CASSYSQWGGYGYTF.

The chain links TRBV9 to TRBJ1-3, with a tentative D call TRBD1 (6 bases). Looked up from germline, CDR1 is SGDLS and CDR2 is YYNGEE. Trimming pared 2 bases from V and 0 bases from J, leaving 21 bases between. CDR3 length equals 19 residues. The CDR3 nucleotides are TGTGCCAGCAGCGTCAGCCCCCGACAGGATTCGAGCTCTGGAAACACCATATATTTT. Protein product: CASSVSPRQDSSSGNTIYF.

The rearrangement links TRBV2 to TRBJ1-6; weak D call: TRBD1 (6 bases). With 7 bases removed from V and 4 bases from J, the gap between germline ends came to 14 bases. This CDR3 is built from 15 residues. Germline V gene data show CDR1 as SNHLY and CDR2 as FYNNEI. The CDR3 DNA reads as TGTGCCAGCATCGACGAAGGGGGATATAATTCACCCCTCCACTTT. This codes for CASIDEGGYNSPLHF.

The chain recombines TRBV4-3 with TRBJ2-2; D may be TRBD1 (5 bases). The germline V gene encodes CDR1 LGHNA and CDR2 YSLEER. This CDR3 has 14 amino acids. Trimming took off 0 bases at V and 9 bases at J, with 11 bases between the two ends. CDR3 DNA: TGCGCCAGCAGCCAAGATTTTACAGGCCGGGAGCTGTTTTTT. Translated, it gives CASSQDFTGRELFF.

The CDR3 nucleotides read TGTGCCGGACAGGGGGGCACCGGGGAGCTGTTTTTT. The encoded protein is CAGQGGTGELFF. The chain joins TRBV2 to TRBJ2-2; TRBD1 aligns across 10 bases. The ends lost 11 bases at V and 4 bases at J; junction bases unmatched: 1. Germline loops: CDR1 SNHLY, CDR2 FYNNEI. This CDR3 spans 12 amino acids.

As to this clone: One end of the junction is discordant with germline, which a read error may explain. V is TRBV7-9 and J is TRBJ2-5, with 8 nucleotides matching TRBD1. Germline V gives CDR1 SEHNR, CDR2 FQNEAQ (reference sequence). The length of the CDR3 is 18 residues. As DNA, the CDR3 is TGTTCCAGTCGTTACCCCACTACGGGCAGGGGGCGAAGGGAGACCCAGTACTTC. Amino acid sequence: CSSRYPTTGRGRRETQYF.

This chain joins TRBV15 and TRBJ1-4; 7 bases agree with TRBD1. The CDR3 totals 16 residues. CDR1 and CDR2 from the germline V gene are LNHNV and YYDKDF (reference sequence). V trimming: 0 bases; J trimming: 3 bases; junction bases outside the gene matches: 4. CDR3: CATSRDLGTANEKLFF. The CDR3 nucleotides read TGTGCCACCAGCAGAGATCTCGGGACAGCTAATGAAAAACTGTTTTTT.

The J gene is TRBJ2-1, the V gene TRBV5-1, with 8 bases identical to TRBD2. CDR3 length: 15 residues. Germline CDR1 is SGHRS and CDR2 is YFSETQ. J gave up 3 bases and V 4 bases, and 6 bases lay outside the gene matches. CDR3 sequence reads: CASSPAGGDYNEQFF. The CDR3 DNA reads TGCGCCAGCAGCCCGGCCGGGGGGGACTACAATGAGCAGTTCTTC.

The chain combines TRBV11-2 with TRBJ2-7; the match to TRBD2 covers 12 bases. Trimming cost V 5 bases and J 2 bases; bases outside gene matches: 10. Germline values: CDR1 SGHAT, CDR2 FQNNGV. CDR3 length equals 17 residues. CDR3 coding DNA: TGTGCCAGCAGCCGAGCACCCACTAGCGGGAGGACCTACGAGCAGTACTTC. Amino acids: CASSRAPTSGRTYEQYF. Combining the CDR3 with reference TRBV11-2 and TRBJ2-7 gives the whole variable domain EAGVAQSPRYKIIEKRQSVAFWCNPISGHATLYWYQQILGQGPKLLIQFQNNGVVDDSQLPKDRFSAERLKGVDSTLKIQPAKLEDSAVYLCASSRAPTSGRTYEQYFGPGTRLTVT.

This chain links TRBV5-4 with TRBJ2-7; 8 nucleotides align to TRBD1. This CDR3 has 14 amino acids. Germline lookup yields CDR1 SGHNT and CDR2 YYREEE (reference sequence). The V and J ends lost 5 bases and 11 bases, in that order; junction bases with no gene match: 15. CDR3 sequence (DNA): TGTGCCAGCAGTTTTACCGCGGACAGGGCCGCGAAGTACTTC. This encodes CASSFTADRAAKYF.

This clone was picked up one time. The chain has TRBV29-1 and TRBJ2-1; perhaps TRBD1 as D (5 bases). From germline, CDR1 is SQVTM and CDR2 ANQGSEA. This CDR3 has 13 amino acids. The V end was cut by 4 bases, the J end by 6 bases, with 13 bases between. The CDR3 loop is CSVVSGRVNEQFF. As DNA, the CDR3 is TGCAGCGTTGTATCCGGCAGGGTCAATGAGCAGTTCTTC.